These T cell receptor beta chains were read from a single sample in a study of vaccination and CD4 T cells after COVID-19. For these receptors, no antigen is known. TCRdb called the PCR reads again in MiXCR, with one record for every CDR3 protein. The repertoire includes 9,500 to 15,000 distinct CDR3 sequences, around 50% of them detected once, and roughly 19% sits in the top ten. Sequenced: CD4+ T cells from blood, cultured in vitro. These receptors all stem from a human donor who had recovered from COVID-19. The CDR3 runs from the conserved cysteine through the conserved F or W. A D gene is named only where the DNA matches it firmly. Rows may omit the clone size; those that give it use once, few, many or a size class.

J gene | clone size | D gene | V gene | CDR3 DNA | CDR3 protein
TRBJ2-7 | . | TRBD2 | TRBV7-3 | TGTGCCAGCAGCTTATCGAGGACTAGTGGCGAGCAGTACTTC | CASSLSRTSGEQYF
TRBJ2-1 | . | . | TRBV5-4 | TGTGCCAGCAGCTTGGATACTAATGCGGGACGTGAGCAGTTCTTC | CASSLDTNAGREQFF
TRBJ1-2 | few | . | TRBV28 | TGTGCCAGCCGATCGAGAATATATGGCTACACCTTC | CASRSRIYGYTF
TRBJ2-2 | few | TRBD1 | TRBV6-1 | TGTGCCAGCAGGGCCGGGACAGCGAACACCGGGGAGCTGTTTTTT | CASRAGTANTGELFF
TRBJ1-5 | . | TRBD1 | TRBV6-1 | TGTGCCAGCAGTCGACAGGGCGGACAGCCCCAGCATTTT | CASSRQGGQPQHF
TRBJ2-2 | once | . | TRBV6-4 | TGTGCCAGCAGTGACTCCGACACCGGGGAGCTGTTTTTT | CASSDSDTGELFF
TRBJ1-5 | few | . | TRBV21-1 | TGTGCCAGCAGCACGAGCAGGGAGAGGGACAATCAGCCCCAGCATTTT | CASSTSRERDNQPQHF
TRBJ1-4 | . | . | TRBV6-5 | TGTGCCAGCAGTTACTCTGAGGAAAAACTGTTTTTT | CASSYSEEKLFF
TRBJ1-2 | . | . | TRBV5-6 | TGTGCCAGCAGCCTCCAAACTCAATTCTATGGCTACACCTTC | CASSLQTQFYGYTF
TRBJ1-1 | few | . | TRBV20-1 | TGCAGTGCTTTTGACAAAACGGCGAACACTGAAGCTTTCTTT | CSAFDKTANTEAFF
TRBJ2-3 | . | . | TRBV19 | TGTGCCAGTAGTATATTTCCTAGCGTGAGCACAGATACGCAGTATTTT | CASSIFPSVSTDTQYF
TRBJ2-3 | . | . | TRBV6-2/TRBV6-3 | TGTGCCAGCAGCCGAGGACGTATTGTGCCAGGCTTGGATACGCAGTATTTT | CASSRGRIVPGLDTQYF
TRBJ2-5 | few | TRBD2 | TRBV5-1 | TGCGCCAGCAGGGGGCCGGGGGGCCAAGAGACCCAGTACTTC | CASRGPGGQETQYF
TRBJ2-7 | . | . | TRBV11-2 | TGTGCCAGCAGCCAAAACAGCGATCTGAGCTCCTACGAGCAGTACTTC | CASSQNSDLSSYEQYF
TRBJ2-7 | . | . | TRBV5-1 | TGCGCCAGCAGCTCCACGGCCGGTACCTACGAGCAGTACTTC | CASSSTAGTYEQYF
TRBJ2-5 | . | TRBD1 | TRBV5-4 | TGTGCCAGCAGCTTAAACCCGACAGGGCCGGAGACCCAGTACTTC | CASSLNPTGPETQYF
TRBJ2-1 | . | . | TRBV7-2 | TGTGCCAGCAGCTTAGCGGGGCTCAATGAGCAGTTCTTC | CASSLAGLNEQFF
TRBJ1-5 | few | TRBD1 | TRBV7-8 | TGTGCCAGCAGCCAAATTACAGGGGGAATCCGTCAGCCCCAGCATTTT | CASSQITGGIRQPQHF
TRBJ2-5 | few | TRBD1 | TRBV2 | TGTGCCAGCGCCCCCGGGACAGGGGAAGAGACCCAGTACTTC | CASAPGTGEETQYF
TRBJ2-3 | . | . | TRBV20-1 | TGCAGTGCTAGTAACCCTAGGGGGGGCTTCACAGATACGCAGTATTTT | CSASNPRGGFTDTQYF
TRBJ2-3 | . | TRBD2 | TRBV20-1 | TGCAGTGCTAGAGATAGCGGACTAGGCCCTTTCACAGATACGCAGTATTTT | CSARDSGLGPFTDTQYF
TRBJ1-2 | . | . | TRBV27 | TGTGCCAGCAGTTTATCGGGCGAGCCGTCCAGGGGTAATCGCTACACCTTC | CASSLSGEPSRGNRYTF
TRBJ1-1 | . | . | TRBV11-3 | TGTGCCAGCAGCTTAGATGGAAGGGGCGGAAGTACTGAAGCTTTCTTT | CASSLDGRGGSTEAFF
TRBJ1-6 | . | TRBD1 | TRBV7-2 | TGTGCCAGCAGCCTCGGGGGACAGATTAGCAATTCACCCCTCCACTTT | CASSLGGQISNSPLHF
TRBJ2-2 | few | . | TRBV7-9 | TGTGCCAGCAGCTTAAGCGCCCAGGAGGGGGAGCTGTTTTTT | CASSLSAQEGELFF
TRBJ1-6 | . | . | TRBV6-2/TRBV6-3 | TGTGCCAGCGTTTCGGCGGATTCACCCCTCCACTTT | CASVSADSPLHF
TRBJ2-1 | . | . | TRBV7-3 | TGTGCCAGCAGCTCAGACACGTACAATGAGCAGTTCTTC | CASSSDTYNEQFF
TRBJ1-5 | few | . | TRBV6-5 | TGTGCCAGCAGTTACAACCCGGGGCAGCCCCAGCATTTT | CASSYNPGQPQHF
TRBJ1-1 | few | . | TRBV10-3 | TGTGCCGTGACCGGGACACTGAACACTGAAGCTTTCTTT | CAVTGTLNTEAFF
TRBJ2-2 | . | TRBD1 | TRBV6-2/TRBV6-3 | TGTGCCAGCACCACAGGGGGCCGGAACACCGGGGAGCTGTTTTTT | CASTTGGRNTGELFF
TRBJ1-2 | . | TRBD1 | TRBV20-1 | TGCAGTGCTATACAGGGGAACTATGGCTACACCTTC | CSAIQGNYGYTF
TRBJ1-6 | few | . | TRBV19 | TGTGCCAGTAGTTCCCGACAGGATAATTCACCCCTCCACTTT | CASSSRQDNSPLHF
TRBJ1-4 | . | TRBD1 | TRBV20-1 | TGCAGTGCTAGCCACAGGGGCGCTGAAAAACTGTTTTTT | CSASHRGAEKLFF
TRBJ2-2 | once | . | TRBV28 | TGTGCCAGCAGTTTATCTAGAGTGAACACCGGGGAGCTGTTTTTT | CASSLSRVNTGELFF
TRBJ2-2 | . | . | TRBV20-1 | TGCAGTGCTAGAGATATCGGTTCTACCGGGGAGCTGTTTTTT | CSARDIGSTGELFF
TRBJ2-7 | once | . | TRBV28 | TGTGCCAGCAGTCCCGCAGGGGTTCACAGGGACGAGCAGTACTTC | CASSPAGVHRDEQYF
TRBJ1-2 | . | . | TRBV30 | TGTGCCTGGACCGTGGGCTCAGGCGGCTACACCTTC | CAWTVGSGGYTF
TRBJ1-2 | few | TRBD1 | TRBV20-1 | TGCAGTGCTAGACGACAGGGGGCCTATGGCTACACCTTC | CSARRQGAYGYTF
TRBJ2-7 | once | . | TRBV6-1 | TGTGCCAGCAGGTCAAAAACAGGGCGTCTCTACGAGCAGTACTTC | CASRSKTGRLYEQYF
TRBJ1-1 | . | . | TRBV7-2 | TGTGCCAGCAGCTGGACGCCCGGGGACACTGAAGCTTTCTTT | CASSWTPGDTEAFF
TRBJ1-1 | . | . | TRBV28 | TGTGCCAGCAGTTTTCAAAGGGCGAACACTGAAGCTTTCTTT | CASSFQRANTEAFF
TRBJ1-2 | medium-sized | . | TRBV5-1 | TGCGCCAGCAGCTTGAGTACAGCTCACTATGGCTACACCTTC | CASSLSTAHYGYTF
TRBJ2-1 | . | . | TRBV6-4 | TGTGCCAGCAAGGCTCCCCCCTCCTACAATGAGCAGTTCTTC | CASKAPPSYNEQFF
TRBJ1-5 | few | TRBD1 | TRBV20-1 | TGCAGTGCTGTTCCCCGCAGGGGGCTAGGTCAGCCCCAGCATTTT | CSAVPRRGLGQPQHF
TRBJ1-5 | medium-sized | . | TRBV20-1 | TGCAGTGCTAGAGATCTTGGTAGAGATCCTGAGCCCCAGCATTTT | CSARDLGRDPEPQHF
TRBJ1-2 | few | . | TRBV6-1 | TGTGCCAGCAGTGAAGGCAGGGTGAGCACTAACTATGGCTACACCTTC | CASSEGRVSTNYGYTF
TRBJ2-2 | once | . | TRBV2 | TGTGCCAGCAGTGAAGGGTCGGTGGGAGAGCTGTTTTTT | CASSEGSVGELFF
TRBJ1-5 | few | . | TRBV7-2 | TGTGCCAGCAGCTTAGGGTTTCGTAGCAATCAGCCCCAGCATTTT | CASSLGFRSNQPQHF
TRBJ2-3 | few | . | TRBV27 | TGTGCCAGCAGTTTATCCAGGACAGATACGCAGTATTTT | CASSLSRTDTQYF
TRBJ2-3 | once | . | TRBV19 | TGTGCCAGTAGTTTAGGTGCAATTGGAGATACGCAGTATTTT | CASSLGAIGDTQYF
TRBJ1-1 | . | . | TRBV6-1 | TGTGCCAGCAGGCAGAACCTGAACACTGAAGCTTTCTTT | CASRQNLNTEAFF
TRBJ1-2 | . | . | TRBV27 | TGTGCCAGCAGCTCCCTAAGCGACAGGAGCCGAAATGGCTACACCTTC | CASSSLSDRSRNGYTF
TRBJ2-2 | . | . | TRBV6-1 | TGTGCCAGCAGCCCCAAGGGGGGAGACGGCGGGGAGCTGTTTTTT | CASSPKGGDGGELFF
TRBJ2-1 | . | . | TRBV20-1 | TGCAGTGCTATCGATAGCGAAGGCTCCTACAATGAGCAGTTCTTC | CSAIDSEGSYNEQFF
TRBJ2-3 | . | TRBD2 | TRBV7-6 | TGTGCCAGCAGCTTAAAGCCGCCGGGGACTAGCGGGAGTCGGGATACGCAGTATTTT | CASSLKPPGTSGSRDTQYF
TRBJ2-1 | once | TRBD2 | TRBV7-2 | TGTGCCAGCAGTAAACTAGCGGGAGGTACGAGCTCCTACAATGAGCAGTTCTTC | CASSKLAGGTSSYNEQFF
TRBJ2-1 | . | . | TRBV20-1 | TGCAGTGCTAGAGATAGCGGATCCTACAATGAGCAGTTCTTC | CSARDSGSYNEQFF
TRBJ2-7 | . | TRBD2 | TRBV4-3 | TGCGCCAGCAGCCAAGGACTAGCGGGAGGTTCAACGTTAACCTACGAGCAGTACTTC | CASSQGLAGGSTLTYEQYF
TRBJ2-2 | . | TRBD2 | TRBV20-1 | TGCAGTGCCCCTGGGACTAGCGGGAAGGCAATCGGGGAGCTGTTTTTT | CSAPGTSGKAIGELFF